These T cell receptor beta chains were read from a single sample in a study of cytomegalovirus exposure and HLA in healthy donors. The protocol was immunoSEQ multiplex PCR, while the TCRdb copy is restricted to in-frame clones and leaves out a portion. The data hold 150,000 to 200,000 clones, with roughly 73% observed a single time. Sequenced input: PBMCs. The source is a male donor in good health and CMV-seronegative. Both conserved end residues are part of each CDR3. The D gene is left open where the match is weak. Some rows mark clone size as missing; the rest say once, few, many or name a class of expanded clone.

clone_size	d_call	v_call	j_call	cdr3_aa
NA	NA	TRBV7-9	TRBJ1-1	CASSLRGQGITEAFF
few	NA	TRBV4-1	TRBJ1-6	CASSQNRAPSEALHF
NA	NA	TRBV4-3	TRBJ1-4	CASSRQANERKLFF
NA	NA	TRBV5-6	TRBJ1-2	CASSLGRKYGYTF
once	TRBD1	TRBV9	TRBJ2-7	CASSKQQGASYEQYF
NA	NA	TRBV30	TRBJ2-7	CAWKSPVSYEQYF
few	TRBD2	TRBV9	TRBJ2-7	CASSVEGLASYEQYF
NA	TRBD2	TRBV5-4	TRBJ2-7	CASSSAGTTTYEQYF
NA	NA	TRBV5-1	TRBJ2-3	CASSFRQSTDTQYF
NA	NA	TRBV27	TRBJ1-2	CASSLERGPLYGYTF
NA	TRBD1	TRBV30	TRBJ1-2	CAWSVQGGYTF
once	NA	TRBV6-1	NA	CAATRGGNLDDEQYF
once	NA	TRBV7-6	TRBJ2-1	CASSTEGLVYNEQFF
few	NA	TRBV19	TRBJ2-1	CASSLSSSYNEQFF
NA	NA	TRBV7-3	TRBJ1-2	CASSPGARILDGYTF
NA	NA	TRBV10-3	TRBJ2-3	CAISAGVGTDTQYF
NA	NA	TRBV7-8	TRBJ1-5	CASSLERGPNQPQHF
few	NA	TRBV6-4	TRBJ2-3	CASSAGGTDTQYF
NA	TRBD1	TRBV6-5	TRBJ1-6	CATGYQGANSPLHF
NA	TRBD2	TRBV13	TRBJ2-3	CASSHGLAGITDTQYF
NA	NA	TRBV19	TRBJ1-5	CASTERRTVSNQPQHF
once	TRBD2	TRBV11-1	TRBJ2-1	CASSFREGGNEQFF
NA	NA	TRBV9	TRBJ2-7	CASSVEDTPYEQYF
NA	TRBD1	TRBV7-8	TRBJ1-2	CASSFRGRDYGYTF
NA	NA	TRBV28	TRBJ1-1	CASSPTVRTEAFF
NA	NA	TRBV19	TRBJ1-5	CASSLREGPNQPQHF
NA	TRBD1	TRBV19	TRBJ2-7	CASSIRGDSRSYEQYF
few	TRBD1	TRBV28	TRBJ2-1	CASSRQGFHNEQFF
NA	NA	TRBV5-1	TRBJ2-5	CASSLESLAGTQYF
NA	NA	TRBV18	TRBJ1-1	CASSLSGVNTEAFF
NA	NA	TRBV9	TRBJ1-2	CASSPRAEPNYGYTF
NA	TRBD1	TRBV6-5	TRBJ2-7	CASRGTGVREQYF
NA	NA	TRBV6-1	TRBJ1-5	CASSEDRADNQPQHF
NA	TRBD1	TRBV7-9	TRBJ1-6	CASSSGQGNSPLHF